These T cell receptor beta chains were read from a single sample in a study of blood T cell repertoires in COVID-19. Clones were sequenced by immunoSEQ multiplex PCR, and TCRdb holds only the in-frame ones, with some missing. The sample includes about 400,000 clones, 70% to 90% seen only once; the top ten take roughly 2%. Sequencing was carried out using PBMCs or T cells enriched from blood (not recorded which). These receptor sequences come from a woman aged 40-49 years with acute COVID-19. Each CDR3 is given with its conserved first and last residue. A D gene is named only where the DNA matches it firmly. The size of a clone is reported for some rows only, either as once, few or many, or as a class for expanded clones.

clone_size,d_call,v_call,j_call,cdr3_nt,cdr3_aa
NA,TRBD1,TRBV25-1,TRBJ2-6,TGTGCCAGCAGTGCAGGGGGCGGTGGGGCCAACGTCCTGACTTTC,CASSAGGGGANVLTF
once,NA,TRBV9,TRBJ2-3,TGTGCCAGCAGCGTCGGTAGCGGAGACACAGATACGCAGTATTTT,CASSVGSGDTDTQYF
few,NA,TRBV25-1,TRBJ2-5,TGTGCCAGCAATGGGGCCCCTCCAATGCAAGAGACCCAGTACTTC,CASNGAPPMQETQYF
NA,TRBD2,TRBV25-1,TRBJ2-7,TGTGCCAGCAGTGAATTGTGGGGGGGAACCTACGAGCAGTACTTC,CASSELWGGTYEQYF
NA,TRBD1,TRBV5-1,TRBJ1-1,TGCGCCAGCAGCTTGGGGCGACAGGGGATTATCCCCTTGAACACTGAAGCTTTCTTT,CASSLGRQGIIPLNTEAFF
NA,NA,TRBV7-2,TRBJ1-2,TGTGCCAGCAGCTTGTCGACAGAAAGGGGGTATGGCTACACCTTC,CASSLSTERGYGYTF
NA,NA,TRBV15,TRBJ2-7,TGTGCCACCAGCAGAGCGGGATTCGAGCAGTACTTC,CATSRAGFEQYF
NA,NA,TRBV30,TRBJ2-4,TGTGCCTTACGAGGGAATGGAGTGGGCATTCAGTACTTC,CALRGNGVGIQYF
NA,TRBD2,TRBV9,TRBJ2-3,TGTGCCAGCAGCGTTCCCGTATCTCTAGCGGGGGGCCACACAGATACGCAGTATTTT,CASSVPVSLAGGHTDTQYF
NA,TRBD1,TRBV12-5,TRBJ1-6,TGTGCTAGTGGTTTGGACGGACAGGGTTCACCCCTCCACTTT,CASGLDGQGSPLHF
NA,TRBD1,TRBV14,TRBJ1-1,TGTGCCAGCAGCCAATACTCGGGACAGATGAACACTGAAGCTTTCTTT,CASSQYSGQMNTEAFF
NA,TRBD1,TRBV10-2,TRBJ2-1,TGCGCCAGCAGTGAAACCGGGACAGGAATCAATGAGCAGTTCTTC,CASSETGTGINEQFF
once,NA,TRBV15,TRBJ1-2,TGTGCCACCAGCAGCGGAGGGGTTGGCTACACCTTC,CATSSGGVGYTF
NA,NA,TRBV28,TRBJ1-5,TGTGCCAGCAGCCGCCGACTCTCTGGGCCCCAGCATTTT,CASSRRLSGPQHF
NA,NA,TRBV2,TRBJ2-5,TGTGCCAGCAGTGGCCGGGGGGAGACCCAGTACTTC,CASSGRGETQYF
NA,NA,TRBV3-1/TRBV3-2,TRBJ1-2,TGTGCCAGCAGTGGATTCGAGGGGGTGAACTATGGCTACACCTTC,CASSGFEGVNYGYTF
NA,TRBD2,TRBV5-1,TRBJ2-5,TGCGCCAGCAGCTGGACTAGCGGGGGACCTCAAGAGACCCAGTACTTC,CASSWTSGGPQETQYF
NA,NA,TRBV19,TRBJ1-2,TGTGCCAGCGGCCGTGGGGAGGGGAACTATGGCTACACCTTC,CASGRGEGNYGYTF
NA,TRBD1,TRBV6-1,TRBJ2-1,TGTGCCAGCAGTGGTGGGACAGGCCCTGGCTACAATGAGCAGTTCTTC,CASSGGTGPGYNEQFF
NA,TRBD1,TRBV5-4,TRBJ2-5,TGTGCCAGCAGTCAAGACAGGGGGCGAGAGACCCAGTACTTC,CASSQDRGRETQYF
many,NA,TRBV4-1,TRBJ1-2,TGCGCCAGCAGCCACGACAGGTCGAACTATGGCTACACCTTC,CASSHDRSNYGYTF
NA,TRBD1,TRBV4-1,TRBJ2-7,TGCGCCAGCAGCCAAGCATGGGTCAGGGGGCTAATCTCCTCCTACGAGCAGTACTTC,CASSQAWVRGLISSYEQYF